This T cell receptor (beta chain) was documented in a study of blood T cell repertoires in COVID-19. The CDR3 totals 13 residues. CDR1 is LNHDA and CDR2 is SQIVND in the germline V gene (reference sequence). Trimming took 2 bases from V and 2 from J, leaving 7 bases between them. Per the authors' pipeline: Cell counts per sample came from amplifying reference gene primers. TCRdb's copy holds only in-frame clones and misses some; the assay was immunoSEQ multiplex PCR. V and J calls and clone size are as listed in that table; D and trimming were resolved from the DNA. The sample shows some 350,000 clones, around 86% of them seen only once. Regarding this clone: Different DNA sequences within this sample yield the same CDR3.

The source is a woman between 50 and 59 years old with COVID-19, enrolled during active disease. V usage is TRBV19 and J usage is TRBJ2-7, with D possibly being TRBD1 (5 bases). Sequenced material: peripheral blood. The CDR3 coding sequence is TGTGCCAGTAGTATATCAGGGCCCTACGAGCAGTACTTC. This gives the protein CASSISGPYEQYF.